These 24 T cell receptor beta chains were sequenced from one sample in a study of shared clonotypes between healthy human individuals. Naive CD8 cells were CD45RO-negative, positively selected for CCR7, excluding terminally differentiated effector memory CD45RA+ cells. Sequencing used immunoSEQ multiplex PCR; TCRdb keeps in-frame clones, though not all of them. The sample carries about 1.9 million clones, just over 90% recorded once. The sample was naive CD8+ T cells from PBMCs. All receptors derive from a man aged 18 to 35 in good health. Some clones in this sample may be carry-over from other donors' samples.

For this clone: The identical CDR3 is also encoded by other nucleotide sequences in the sample. The J gene is TRBJ2-5, the V gene TRBV9, with 7 positions matching TRBD1. Germline CDR1 SGDLS, CDR2 YYNGEE. Trimming removed 4 bases from V and 3 bases from J; junction bases left unmatched: 3. CDR3 length: 13 residues. CDR3 bases: TGTGCCAGCAGCCCCGACAGGGAAGAGACCCAGTACTTC. It translates to CASSPDREETQYF.

With regard to this clone: Other DNA variants within this sample encode the same CDR3. The chain uses TRBV9 and TRBJ2-1; D gene ambiguous. The CDR3 extends over 11 amino acids. Deletions cut 0 bases from V and 10 bases from J, with 5 bases between. Germline values: CDR1 SGDLS, CDR2 YYNGEE. CDR3 sequence reads: CASSVDGEQFF. The CDR3 DNA reads TGTGCCAGCAGCGTAGACGGGGAGCAGTTCTTC.

The chain recombines TRBV7-6 with TRBJ2-7; TRBD2 aligns across 8 bases. Germline values: CDR1 SGHVS, CDR2 FNYEAQ. The CDR3 sequence is 16 residues long. J was trimmed by 4 bases and V by 4 bases; bases with no gene match: 12. As DNA, the CDR3 is TGTGCCAGCAGCTCAAGACTAGCGTCGGGATCTTACGAGCAGTACTTC. It codes for CASSSRLASGSYEQYF.

The rearrangement links TRBV27 to TRBJ2-7; 8 bases agree with TRBD2. V trimming: 2 bases; J trimming: 3 bases; junction bases outside the gene matches: 6. Germline V gene data show CDR1 as MNHEY and CDR2 as SMNVEV (reference sequence). The CDR3 consists of 15 residues. For the CDR3, the DNA is TGTGCCAGCAGTTTAAAGGGACTAGGAAACTACGAGCAGTACTTC. It codes for CASSLKGLGNYEQYF.

The chain is built from TRBV27 and TRBJ2-7; no reliable D call. This CDR3 has 13 amino acids. Trimming removed 5 bases at V and 2 bases at J, with 10 bases between. Germline V gene sequence: CDR1 MNHEY, CDR2 SMNVEV (reference sequence). CDR3 bases: TGTGCCAGCAGTCCCGGTATGACCTACGAGCAGTACTTC. Translating gives CASSPGMTYEQYF.

The chain has TRBV13 and TRBJ2-7; 9 bases line up with TRBD1. The CDR3 extends over 15 amino acids. V lost 5 bases to trimming and J lost 7 bases; unmatched junction nucleotides: 12. The germline V gene encodes CDR1 PRHDT and CDR2 FYEKMQ (reference sequence). The CDR3 here is CASSLSRDRDWEQYF. CDR3 sequence (DNA): TGTGCCAGCAGCCTTAGCCGGGACAGGGATTGGGAGCAGTACTTC.

This clone was detected only once. This chain joins TRBV28 and TRBJ2-7; D call uncertain. There are 14 residues in the CDR3. Between the trimmed V and J ends, which lost 4 bases and 3 bases, there was a span of 13 bases. Germline V lookup: CDR1 MDHEN, CDR2 SYDVKM. CDR3 nucleotide sequence: TGTGCCAGCAGTTCCCCACAGCTACTCTACGAGCAGTACTTC. The encoded protein is CASSSPQLLYEQYF.

Regarding this clone: Different DNA sequences within this sample yield the same CDR3. The chain has TRBV7-9 and TRBJ2-7, with 9 bases aligning to TRBD2. V was pared by 5 bases and J by 1 base, with 6 bases of the junction left unmatched. The CDR3 spans 15 residues. Germline V gene sequence: CDR1 SEHNR, CDR2 FQNEAQ (reference sequence). This chain's CDR3 is CASSHPTSGSYEQYF. In DNA, the CDR3 is TGTGCCAGCAGCCATCCGACTAGCGGATCCTACGAGCAGTACTTC.

This clone was picked up a small number of times. V is TRBV4-2 and J is TRBJ2-3, with TRBD2 identical over 8 bases. The CDR3 covers 15 residues. The junction had 7 bases not matched to a gene; V was cut back by 4 bases and J by 4 bases. Germline V lookup: CDR1 LGHNA, CDR2 YNFKEQ. The CDR3 reads CASSLSGSISDTQYF. CDR3 coding DNA: TGTGCCAGCAGCCTGAGCGGGAGTATCTCAGATACGCAGTATTTT.

The gene calls are TRBV6-5 and TRBJ2-1; unclear D gene. V dropped 7 bases and J dropped 2 bases, with 9 bases sitting between them. This CDR3 comprises 13 residues. Germline V lookup: CDR1 MNHEY, CDR2 SVGAGI. The CDR3 bases are TGTGCCAGCACCAACTCCCCCTACAATGAGCAGTTCTTC. Amino acids: CASTNSPYNEQFF.

The rearrangement uses TRBV7-9 and TRBJ2-7; the match to TRBD2 covers 10 bases. CDR1 and CDR2 from the germline V gene are SEHNR and FQNEAQ (reference sequence). V dropped 3 bases and J dropped 0; count of bases not matched to a gene: 5. This CDR3 has 16 amino acids. As DNA, the CDR3 is TGTGCCAGCAGCTTCACTAGCGGGACGAGCTCCTACGAGCAGTACTTC. Its protein product is CASSFTSGTSSYEQYF.

This clone was recorded at least ten times. The CDR3 protein is CASSELAGAYNEQFF. In DNA, the CDR3 is TGTGCCAGCAGCGAACTAGCGGGAGCCTACAATGAGCAGTTCTTC. The chain links TRBV7-8 to TRBJ2-1, with TRBD2 matching 11 bases. The germline gives CDR1 SGHVS, CDR2 FQNEAQ. Trimming cost V 5 bases and J 2 bases; bases outside gene matches: 2. This CDR3 spans 15 amino acids.

V usage is TRBV9 and J usage is TRBJ2-2; D remains unclear. The CDR3 runs 16 residues. Per the germline V gene, CDR1 is SGDLS and CDR2 is YYNGEE. Trimming stripped 0 bases from V and 1 base from J, with 10 bases between. This CDR3 is CASSVVGWGNTGELFF. CDR3 in DNA: TGTGCCAGCAGCGTAGTCGGATGGGGGAACACCGGGGAGCTGTTTTTT. The full variable domain, in which reference TRBV9 and TRBJ2-2 provide the parts outside the CDR3, is DSGVTQTPKHLITATGQRVTLRCSPRSGDLSVYWYQQSLDQGLQFLIQYYNGEERAKGNILERFSAQQFPDLHSELNLSSLELGDSALYFCASSVVGWGNTGELFFGEGSRLTVL.

The chain uses TRBV27 and TRBJ2-7; D gene uncertain. Germline values: CDR1 MNHEY, CDR2 SMNVEV (reference sequence). The CDR3 is 14 residues long. Trimming removed 2 bases at V and 2 bases at J, with 10 bases between. The CDR3 DNA sequence: TGTGCCAGCAGTTTAAAGCTGACCCCCTACGAGCAGTACTTC. Encoded protein: CASSLKLTPYEQYF.

The J gene is TRBJ1-5, the V gene TRBV19, with 9 bases aligning to TRBD1. J gave up 3 bases and V 4 bases, and 19 bases lay outside the gene matches. The CDR3 runs 20 residues. Germline CDR1 LNHDA, CDR2 SQIVND (reference sequence). The CDR3 bases are TGTGCCAGTAGTACCGGCGACCACCGAGAGGGGACAGGGACCAATCAGCCCCAGCATTTT. Protein: CASSTGDHREGTGTNQPQHF.

The chain employs TRBV19 and TRBJ2-2; perhaps TRBD2 as D (6 bases). Germline V gives CDR1 LNHDA, CDR2 SQIVND (reference sequence). This CDR3 is built from 12 residues. V lost 8 bases to trimming and J lost 5 bases, with 9 bases between them. CDR3 region: CASPAGTGELFF. CDR3 nucleotides: TGTGCCAGTCCAGCGGGTACCGGGGAGCTGTTTTTT.

The V gene is TRBV4-1, the J gene TRBJ2-1; possibly TRBD2 for D (5 bases). CDR3 length: 15 residues. Germline values: CDR1 MGHRA, CDR2 YSYEKL. V was shortened by 1 base and J by 2 bases, with 9 bases between the two germline ends. In DNA form, the CDR3 reads TGCGCCAGCAGCCAAGCGGGATTCGCCTACAATGAGCAGTTCTTC. Its translation is CASSQAGFAYNEQFF.

This chain links TRBV13 with TRBJ2-2, with TRBD1 matching over 7 bases. There are 16 residues in the CDR3. Per germline, CDR1 PRHDT and CDR2 FYEKMQ (reference sequence). The trim removed 5 bases at V and 0 bases at J, leaving 6 bases unmatched. The CDR3 DNA sequence: TGTGCCAGCAGCCCTGGACAGGCCCCGAACACCGGGGAGCTGTTTTTT. It is translated as CASSPGQAPNTGELFF.

J is TRBJ2-5 and V is TRBV6-5; the match to TRBD1 covers 10 bases. CDR1 and CDR2 from the germline V gene are MNHEY and SVGAGI. The CDR3 length is 15 residues. The V and J ends lost 1 base and 5 bases, in that order; junction bases with no gene match: 4. The CDR3 reads CASSYFGQGDETQYF. In nucleotides, the CDR3 is TGTGCCAGCAGTTACTTCGGACAGGGGGATGAGACCCAGTACTTC.

The CDR3 nucleotides read TGCGCCAGCAGTGAAGCCCGATGGGGTGTCACTGAAGCTTTCTTT. It is translated as CASSEARWGVTEAFF. The chain uses TRBV10-1 and TRBJ1-1; D remains ambiguous. This CDR3 has 15 amino acids. In germline, CDR1 is WNHNN, CDR2 SYGVQD (reference sequence). V lost 3 bases, J lost 4 bases, and 15 bases lay in between.

This clone was picked up one time. V and J are TRBV29-1 and TRBJ2-1, with D tentatively TRBD2 (6 bases). Germline CDR1 is SQVTM and CDR2 is ANQGSEA. V was pared by 1 base and J by 7 bases, with 14 bases between. This CDR3 spans 14 amino acids. CDR3 nucleotides: TGCAGCGTTGAAGCGGCGGGGTTAGGGAATGAGCAGTTCTTC. Translation: CSVEAAGLGNEQFF.

The chain combines TRBV14 with TRBJ2-1; 8 nucleotides agree with TRBD1. The V and J ends lost 4 bases and 8 bases, in that order; junction bases with no gene match: 7. The CDR3 runs to 14 residues. Germline CDR1 and CDR2: SGHDN and FVKESK. CDR3 in amino acids: CASSPRQGRYEQFF. CDR3 coding DNA: TGTGCCAGCAGCCCAAGACAGGGGCGATATGAGCAGTTCTTC.

The rearrangement uses TRBV4-3 and TRBJ1-1, with TRBD1 matching over 7 bases. The junction had 4 bases not matched to a gene; V was cut back by 0 bases and J by 0 bases. CDR3 length: 16 amino acids. CDR1 LGHNA and CDR2 YSLEER come from the germline V gene. The CDR3 loop reads CASSQDQTGMNTEAFF. In DNA, the CDR3 is TGCGCCAGCAGCCAAGACCAGACAGGGATGAACACTGAAGCTTTCTTT.

This chain connects TRBV5-8 to TRBJ2-7; TRBD1 matches at 8 bases. V shed 4 bases and J 6 bases; nucleotides not matched to a gene: 6. CDR1 SGHTS and CDR2 YDEGEE come from the germline V gene. The CDR3 is 13 residues long. In DNA, the CDR3 is TGTGCCAGCAGCAGACAGGGGAGCATCGAGCAGTACTTC. Translated: CASSRQGSIEQYF. Supplemented by reference TRBV5-8 and TRBJ2-7, the full variable domain reads EAGVTQSPTHLIKTRGQQATLRCSPISGHTSVYWYQQALGLGLQFLLWYDEGEERNRGNFPPRFSGRQFPNYSSELNVNALELEDSALYLCASSRQGSIEQYFGPGTRLTVT.